This note documents a single TCR beta chain sequence. These data are taken from a study of blood T cell repertoires in COVID-19. For the study at large: T cells, B-cell-depleted T cells, or PBMCs supplied cDNA or gDNA.

Original data processing: Estimation of nucleated cell counts relied on the amplification of reference gene primers. Profiling relied on immunoSEQ multiplex PCR, and the TCRdb table lists in-frame clones only, not all of them. The V and J calls and clone size are taken from that table; D and trimming were inferred from the DNA. The sample records roughly 95,000 clones, 85% to 95% being singletons. Germline lookup yields CDR1 KGHSH and CDR2 LQKENI. With 1 base removed from V and 2 bases from J, the gap between germline ends came to 8 bases. The CDR3 runs to 14 residues. The chain links TRBV18 to TRBJ1-1, with D possibly being TRBD1 (6 bases). Sample: peripheral blood. The receptor was derived from a woman in her fifties or sixties in a cohort sampled during active COVID-19. CDR3 sequence reads: CASSPQGVNTEAFF. The CDR3 DNA sequence: TGTGCCAGCTCACCACAGGGGGTAAACACTGAAGCTTTCTTT. Using reference TRBV18 and TRBJ1-1 for the parts outside the CDR3, the full variable domain is NAGVMQNPRHLVRRRGQEARLRCSPMKGHSHVYWYRQLPEEGLKFMVYLQKENIIDESGMPKERFSAEFPKEGPSILRIQQVVRGDSAAYFCASSPQGVNTEAFFGQGTRLTVV.